The clone carrying this T cell receptor (beta chain) showed up just a few times. Antigen: not known. CDR1 and CDR2 from the germline V gene are LNHDA and SQIVND (reference sequence). The CDR3 totals 16 residues. V was pared by 5 bases and J by 4 bases, with 10 bases of the junction left unmatched. This sample was taken from a study of beta chain features in type 1 diabetes. Points from the study as a whole: VDJ junctions from patients with type 1 diabetes contained fewer insertions and more deletions.

In all sorted populations, purity surpassed 98%. Expressed TCRB transcripts were sequenced because the entire RNA isolate underwent reverse transcription. There were 3.5 million or so reads on average in the naive, central memory and regulatory T cell samples. TCRdb's copy holds only in-frame clones and misses some; the assay was immunoSEQ multiplex PCR. The data contain just over 600,000 clones, around a sixth of them singletons. This receptor was taken from a man between 18 and 29 years old in good health. Sequencing used naive CD4+ T cells from blood. The rearrangement joins TRBV19 to TRBJ1-1; TRBD1 matches at 10 bases. The CDR3 DNA reads TGTGCCAGTAGTGCCAGACAGGGGGCGATTCGCACTGAAGCTTTCTTT. The encoded protein is CASSARQGAIRTEAFF. Full variable domain (remainder filled in from reference TRBV19 and TRBJ1-1): DGGITQSPKYLFRKEGQNVTLSCEQNLNHDAMYWYRQDPGQGLRLIYYSQIVNDFQKGDIAEGYSVSREKKESFPLTVTSAQKNPTAFYLCASSARQGAIRTEAFFGQGTRLTVV.